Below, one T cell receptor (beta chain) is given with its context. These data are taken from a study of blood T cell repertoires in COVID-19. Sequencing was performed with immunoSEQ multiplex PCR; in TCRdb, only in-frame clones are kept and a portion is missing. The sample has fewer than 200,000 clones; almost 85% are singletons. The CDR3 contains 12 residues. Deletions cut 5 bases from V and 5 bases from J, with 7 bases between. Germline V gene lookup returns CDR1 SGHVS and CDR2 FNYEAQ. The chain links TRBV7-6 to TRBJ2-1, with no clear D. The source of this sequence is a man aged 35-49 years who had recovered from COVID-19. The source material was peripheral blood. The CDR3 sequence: CASSLRNNEQFF. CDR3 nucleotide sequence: TGTGCCAGCAGCCTTCGTAACAATGAGCAGTTCTTC. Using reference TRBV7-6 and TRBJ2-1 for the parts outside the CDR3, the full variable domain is GAGVSQSPRYKVTKRGQDVALRCDPISGHVSLYWYRQALGQGPEFLTYFNYEAQQDKSGLPNDRFSAERPEGSISTLTIQRTEQRDSAMYRCASSLRNNEQFFGPGTRLTVL.